This T cell receptor (beta chain) was sequenced in a study of T-cell memory formation after mild COVID-19. As for the study in general: The TCR clusters were mostly specific to one donor.

Turning to this clonotype: The antigen is undetermined.

The TCR alpha and TCR beta cDNA libraries, bearing sample barcodes and UMIs, were generated by 5'RACE using constant-segment primers. TCRdb analysed the 5' RACE reads with MiXCR anew, one entry per CDR3 protein. The sample has about 240,000 distinct CDR3 sequences; roughly 10% are singletons. This CDR3 is built from 17 residues. V was pared by 6 bases and J by 0 bases, with 15 bases between. From germline, CDR1 is KGHSH and CDR2 LQKENI. Study-wide results and limits: Cross-reactive memory seemingly joined, as some responding clones were found in pre-infection memory. CD4+ contracting clones lay mainly in CM and EM, CD8+ ones in EMRA.

The chain couples TRBV18 to TRBJ2-6; the D gene is possibly TRBD1 (5 bases). Sequenced material: PBMCs or a T cell subset sorted from them (not recorded which). The TCR originated in a man younger than 35 who had mild COVID-19 (a few samples of this study predate the infection). Cell type and time point are not known. CDR3 residues: CASSQGRAVSGANVLTF. The DNA of the CDR3 is TGTGCCAGCTCTCAGGGTCGGGCGGTCTCTGGGGCCAACGTCCTGACTTTC.